The rows below give T cell receptor beta chains drawn from one sample of a study of human T cells and chemical hapten exposure. One entry per CDR3 protein, called by TCRdb with MiXCR from the RACE reads. Among fewer than 40,000 distinct CDR3 sequences, 5.5% were seen once, and the ten largest hold 10% to 15%. Sequencing was performed on whole blood. These receptors were taken from a human donor in good health. Some clones in this sample may be carry-over from other donors' samples. Both conserved end residues are part of each CDR3. D genes are given only for firm matches. Not every row has a clone size; where given, it reads once, few, many or a size class.

D	length	V	J	size	DNA	CDR3
TRBD1	14	TRBV29-1	TRBJ1-1	-	TGCAGCGTTGGGCTACAGGGGCGGGGCACTGAAGCTTTCTTT	CSVGLQGRGTEAFF
TRBD1	15	TRBV6-2/TRBV6-3	TRBJ1-1	few	TGTGCCAGCAGTTCAGGGGGACAGGGAAGGACTGAAGCTTTCTTT	CASSSGGQGRTEAFF
-	15	TRBV6-1	TRBJ1-3	few	TGTGCCAGCAGTGAATTTCCAGGGACCGGAAACACCATATATTTT	CASSEFPGTGNTIYF
-	13	TRBV20-1	TRBJ2-7	few	TGCAGTGCTCATCGGGGGCAGGGGGACGAGCAGTACTTC	CSAHRGQGDEQYF
-	12	TRBV6-2/TRBV6-3	TRBJ1-1	few	TGTGCCAGCAGTTCAACAGGGACTGAAGCTTTCTTT	CASSSTGTEAFF
-	13	TRBV29-1	TRBJ1-1	many	TGCAGCTCCGGCGGACAGCTGAACACTGAAGCTTTCTTT	CSSGGQLNTEAFF
TRBD1	17	TRBV20-1	TRBJ2-6	many	TGCAGTGCTGCCTCCGGGACAGGGATCTCTGGGGCCAACGTCCTGACTTTC	CSAASGTGISGANVLTF
-	16	TRBV28	TRBJ1-4	many	TGTGCCAGCAGGGGGGGAGGGCGCGGCCGGGGGGAAAAACTGTTTTTT	CASRGGGRGRGEKLFF
-	15	TRBV19	TRBJ2-3	few	TGTGCCAGTAGTACGACTAGGGGGGCCGCAGATACGCAGTATTTT	CASSTTRGAADTQYF
-	13	TRBV28	TRBJ1-2	many	TGTGCCAGCAGTTCTCCCCCCGCCCATGGCTACACCTTC	CASSSPPAHGYTF
-	13	TRBV2	TRBJ1-6	many	TGTGCCAGCGACCGGGACACCGGTTCACCCCTCCACTTT	CASDRDTGSPLHF
-	12	TRBV6-5	TRBJ2-7	many	TGTGCCAGCCGACAGGGACTCGGCGAGCAGTACTTC	CASRQGLGEQYF
-	14	TRBV6-2/TRBV6-3	TRBJ2-4	-	TGTGCCAGCAGCCCTAGAGGTTACGAAAACATTCAGTACTTC	CASSPRGYENIQYF
-	12	TRBV12-3/TRBV12-4	TRBJ2-7	medium-sized	TGTGCCAGCAGTTGGAGCTCCTACGAGCAGTACTTC	CASSWSSYEQYF
-	13	TRBV6-4	TRBJ2-7	many	TGTGCCAGCAGCCGGGACACGGCGTCCGAGCAGTACTTC	CASSRDTASEQYF
-	12	TRBV29-1	TRBJ1-2	many	TGCAGCGTTGATTCGGGGGCGGATGGCTACACCTTC	CSVDSGADGYTF
TRBD2	14	TRBV20-1	TRBJ2-3	medium-sized	TGCAGTGCTCCCCTAGCGGGACGCACAGATACGCAGTATTTT	CSAPLAGRTDTQYF
-	13	TRBV12-3/TRBV12-4	TRBJ2-3	many	TGTGCCAGCAGGCACTACCTCACAGATACGCAGTATTTT	CASRHYLTDTQYF
TRBD1	16	TRBV7-9	TRBJ1-1	many	TGTGCCAGCAGCTTACCCAGACGGACAGGGAAGACTGAAGCTTTCTTT	CASSLPRRTGKTEAFF
TRBD2	16	TRBV2	TRBJ2-7	many	TGTGCCAGCAGGATTGGTTTGACTAGCGGTTCCTACGAGCAGTACTTC	CASRIGLTSGSYEQYF
TRBD1	15	TRBV27	TRBJ1-1	many	TGTGCCAGCAGAAGCGGACAGGGGAGAAACACTGAAGCTTTCTTT	CASRSGQGRNTEAFF
-	16	TRBV5-1	TRBJ1-5	many	TGCGCCAGCCCATCATCCAGGGTCGGCGGCAATCAGCCCCAGCATTTT	CASPSSRVGGNQPQHF
-	14	TRBV28	TRBJ1-1	-	TGTGCCAGCAGTTCGTCCGGGACGCTCACTGAAGCTTTCTTT	CASSSSGTLTEAFF
TRBD1	15	TRBV9	TRBJ1-2	many	TGTGCCAGCAGCGTAGACACAGGGGAATCCCATGGCTACACCTTC	CASSVDTGESHGYTF
-	14	TRBV6-1	TRBJ2-3	many	TGTGCCAGCAGTGGAGGGGGGGACACAGATACGCAGTATTTT	CASSGGGDTDTQYF
-	15	TRBV20-1	TRBJ1-1	many	TGCAGTGCTAGAACCCTTGGCGGGTTCAACACTGAAGCTTTCTTT	CSARTLGGFNTEAFF
-	16	TRBV24-1	TRBJ2-3	-	TGTGCCACCAGTGATCCCACTAAACAGGGCACAGATACGCAGTATTTT	CATSDPTKQGTDTQYF
-	14	TRBV5-1	TRBJ2-1	few	TGCGCCAGCTCGTTTTTCGAGGGCCATAATGAGCAGTTCTTC	CASSFFEGHNEQFF
-	12	TRBV2	TRBJ1-1	few	TGTGCCAGCAGACAGTGGAACACTGAAGCTTTCTTT	CASRQWNTEAFF
TRBD1	13	TRBV28	TRBJ1-2	many	TGTGCCAGCCTCCGGACAGGGGCCGATGGCTACACCTTC	CASLRTGADGYTF
TRBD1	16	TRBV19	TRBJ2-6	few	TGTGCCAGTAGTATGGGACAGTTGATTGGGGCCAACGTCCTGACTTTC	CASSMGQLIGANVLTF
-	13	TRBV12-3/TRBV12-4	TRBJ1-5	many	TGTGCCAGCACTCTCGCTACGAATCAGCCCCAGCATTTT	CASTLATNQPQHF
TRBD1	16	TRBV6-6	TRBJ2-2	many	TGTGCCAGCAGTTACAATGGACAGGGTATTCCCGGGGAGCTGTTTTTT	CASSYNGQGIPGELFF
TRBD1	18	TRBV5-6	TRBJ2-6	many	TGTGCCAGCAGCTTGCCGACAGGGGCGGATGCTGGGGCCAACGTCCTGACTTTC	CASSLPTGADAGANVLTF
-	14	TRBV7-2	TRBJ1-5	many	TGTGCCAGCAATCTACAGGGAAGCAATCAGCCCCAGCATTTT	CASNLQGSNQPQHF
TRBD1	23	TRBV7-2	TRBJ1-2	many	TGTGCCAGTACCAAAACCCCCGGTGGCGGCATATTGTGGGGACAGGGCGGCAACTATGGCTACACCTTC	CASTKTPGGGILWGQGGNYGYTF
-	13	TRBV18	TRBJ1-1	few	TGTGCCAGCTCACCAGCGGAGACAGTTGAAGCTTTCTTT	CASSPAETVEAFF
-	13	TRBV10-3	TRBJ1-1	many	TGTGCCATCAGTGAAGGTCTGAACACTGAAGCTTTCTTT	CAISEGLNTEAFF
-	14	TRBV7-2	TRBJ1-1	many	TGTGCCAGCAGCCCCGAGCGTACTAACACTGAAGCTTTCTTT	CASSPERTNTEAFF
TRBD2	15	TRBV3-1	TRBJ2-1	many	TGTGCCAGCAGTCAACAAGCGGGGGGTTACAATGAGCAGTTCTTC	CASSQQAGGYNEQFF
-	12	TRBV7-9	TRBJ2-3	-	TGTGCCAGCAGCCCCCCTTACGATACGCAGTATTTT	CASSPPYDTQYF
TRBD1	14	TRBV20-1	TRBJ2-5	few	TGCAGTGCTAGGGATGGGACAGTCCAAGAGACCCAGTACTTC	CSARDGTVQETQYF
TRBD1	18	TRBV2	TRBJ2-1	-	TGTGCCAGCAGAACTATTGAAGGGGGGGACAGGGGAAGCAATGAGCAGTTCTTC	CASRTIEGGDRGSNEQFF
-	13	TRBV24-1	TRBJ2-5	few	TGTGCCACCAGTGATAGGTACCAAGAGACCCAGTACTTC	CATSDRYQETQYF
-	13	TRBV7-7	TRBJ2-1	few	TGTGCCAGCAGCCCCGGACCGAACAATGAGCAGTTCTTC	CASSPGPNNEQFF
-	11	TRBV10-1	TRBJ1-3	few	TGCGCCAGCAGTGCGGGAAACACCATATATTTT	CASSAGNTIYF
TRBD1	13	TRBV6-2/TRBV6-3	TRBJ2-5	few	TGTGCCAGCAGTTATGGGGACAGAGAGACCCAGTACTTC	CASSYGDRETQYF
-	13	TRBV3-1	TRBJ1-1	many	TGTGCCAGCAGCCAATTTGAGGGGTTTGAAGCTTTCTTT	CASSQFEGFEAFF
TRBD2	19	TRBV3-1	TRBJ2-1	once	TGTGCCAGCAGCCAAGATTCAATTCAAGCGGGGAGCTCCTACAATGAGCAGTTCTTC	CASSQDSIQAGSSYNEQFF
-	14	TRBV7-2	TRBJ2-3	medium-sized	TGTGCCAGCAGCTTAGCAAGGTTAACAGATACGCAGTATTTT	CASSLARLTDTQYF